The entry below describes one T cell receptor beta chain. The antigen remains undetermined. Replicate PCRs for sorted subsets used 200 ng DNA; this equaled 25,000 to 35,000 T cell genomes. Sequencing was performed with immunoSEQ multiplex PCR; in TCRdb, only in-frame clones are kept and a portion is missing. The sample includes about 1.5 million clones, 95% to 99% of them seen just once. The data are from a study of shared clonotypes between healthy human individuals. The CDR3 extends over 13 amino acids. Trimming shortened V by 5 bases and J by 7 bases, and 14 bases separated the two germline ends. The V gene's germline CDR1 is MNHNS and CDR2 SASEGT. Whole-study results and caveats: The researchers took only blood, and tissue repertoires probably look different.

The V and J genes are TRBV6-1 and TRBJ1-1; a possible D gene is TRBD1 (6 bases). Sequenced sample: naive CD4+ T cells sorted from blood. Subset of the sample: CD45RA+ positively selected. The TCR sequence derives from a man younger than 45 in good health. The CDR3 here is CASSRQADGEAFF. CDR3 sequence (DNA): TGTGCCAGCAGTCGACAGGCTGACGGTGAAGCTTTCTTT.